The rows below give T cell receptor beta chains drawn from one sample of a study of shared clonotypes between healthy human individuals. The repertoire was sequenced with immunoSEQ multiplex PCR; TCRdb's copy has only in-frame clones and lacks some. This table has 2 million to 2.5 million clones, 90% to 97% appearing once. Sequencing used naive CD4+ T cells sorted from blood. Source of these receptors: a man younger than 30 in good health. Both conserved end residues are part of each CDR3. Fields, in order: D gene, clone size, V gene, CDR3 length, J gene, CDR3 protein, CDR3 DNA. A D gene is named only where the DNA matches it firmly. Only part of the rows carry a size: once, few, many, or a class if the clone is expanded.

TRBD1	-	TRBV6-1	13	TRBJ1-1	CASRRTGTAEAFF	TGTGCCAGCAGACGCACCGGGACAGCTGAAGCTTTCTTT
TRBD2	-	TRBV18	15	TRBJ2-2	CASSPTGGNTGELFF	TGTGCCAGCTCACCGACGGGGGGGAACACCGGGGAGCTGTTTTTT
-	-	TRBV7-8	15	TRBJ1-5	CASSSNKGSNQPQHF	TGTGCCAGCAGCAGCAACAAGGGGAGCAATCAGCCCCAGCATTTT
-	once	TRBV28	15	TRBJ1-5	CASSPGHLGNQPQHF	TGTGCCAGCAGCCCGGGACACCTGGGGAATCAGCCCCAGCATTTT
TRBD2	-	TRBV6-5	15	TRBJ2-3	CASRTGTSGTDTQYF	TGTGCCAGCAGGACCGGGACTAGCGGCACAGATACGCAGTATTTT
TRBD2	-	TRBV6-9	17	TRBJ2-1	CASSPTPGLVFPNEQFF	TGTGCCAGCAGCCCCACTCCGGGACTAGTATTCCCCAATGAGCAGTTCTTC
TRBD1	-	TRBV4-2	17	TRBJ2-5	CASSQPGQGRAQETQYF	TGTGCCAGCAGCCAACCAGGACAGGGAAGGGCTCAAGAGACCCAGTACTTC
-	-	TRBV10-3	13	TRBJ2-7	CAITETVAYEQYF	TGTGCCATCACTGAGACAGTAGCCTACGAGCAGTACTTC
-	once	TRBV7-2	15	TRBJ1-1	CASSTEIGGNTEAFF	TGTGCCAGCAGCACCGAAATCGGGGGGAACACTGAAGCTTTCTTT
TRBD2	-	TRBV5-4	16	TRBJ2-1	CASSRGTSGTYNEQFF	TGTGCCAGCAGCCGCGGGACTAGCGGGACCTACAATGAGCAGTTCTTC
-	-	TRBV6-6	14	TRBJ2-5	CASTPTTSVETQYF	TGTGCCAGCACCCCGACTACTTCTGTTGAGACCCAGTACTTC
-	-	TRBV14	14	TRBJ1-1	CASSQRQVSPEAFF	TGTGCCAGCAGCCAAAGGCAGGTGAGCCCTGAAGCTTTCTTT
TRBD2	-	TRBV7-6	15	TRBJ2-1	CASSYALAGGDEQFF	TGTGCCAGCAGTTATGCACTAGCGGGGGGGGATGAGCAGTTCTTC